The present entry profiles one TCR beta chain with its context. Its antigen is unidentified. Germline assignment: CDR1 SNHLY and CDR2 FYNNEI. This CDR3 comprises 15 residues. V was pared by 3 bases and J by 11 bases, with 7 bases of the junction left unmatched. Researchers amplified the TCR beta CDR3 regions from RNA transcripts. The HTBI primer set served for first-round RT-PCR of the TCR CDR3. TCRdb re-called the multiplex PCR reads through MiXCR, storing one row per CDR3 protein. This table has 75,000 to 100,000 distinct CDR3 sequences, just over 50% appearing once. The data are from a study of T cells in Graves' hyperthyroidism and ophthalmopathy. The wider study: Once the initial diagnosis was made, peripheral blood was obtained before any treatment. Study-wide results and limits: Most thyroid clonotypes expanded above 0.001 were also detected in blood.

The V call is TRBV2, the J call TRBJ1-6; TRBD1 agrees at 10 bases. Sequenced input: blood. The clonotype was recovered from a middle-aged woman with Graves' hyperthyroidism. This chain's CDR3 is CASSDGLGQGTPLHF. The DNA for the CDR3 is TGTGCCAGCAGTGATGGGTTGGGACAGGGGACACCCCTCCACTTT.